The clone carrying this T cell receptor (beta chain) was seen repeatedly, ten times or more. Its matching antigen is unknown. Documented time point: pre-sensitization, week 0. Treatment reported: therapeutic diphenylcyclopropenone sensitization with weekly scalp DPC. TCRdb redid the calling of the RACE reads with MiXCR, one entry per CDR3 protein. Altogether about 87,000 distinct CDR3 sequences are present, around 10% being singletons, with the ten largest covering 3% to 4.5%. The sample is drawn from a study of human T cells and chemical hapten exposure. As for the study in general: Patches that contained 0.01% DPC were applied to the upper back and read at 6 days.

The V end lost 2 bases, the J end lost 0 bases, and 4 bases lay between the germline ends. CDR3 size: 13 residues. Per the germline V gene, CDR1 is MNHEY and CDR2 is SVGEGT. General study results and limits: DPC sensitization produced no change in TCRs with frequency above 1 in 1000.

The gene calls are TRBV6-2 or TRBV6-3 and TRBJ1-1; D is uncertain. The sequence was collected from a woman in her forties with alopecia areata. Some clones in this sample may be carry-over from other donors' samples. The source material was whole blood, sampled in connection with sensitization to the hapten diphenylcyclopropenone (DPC). DNA of the CDR3: TGTGCCAGCAGTTACAGGGTGAACACTGAAGCTTTCTTT. Amino acids: CASSYRVNTEAFF.